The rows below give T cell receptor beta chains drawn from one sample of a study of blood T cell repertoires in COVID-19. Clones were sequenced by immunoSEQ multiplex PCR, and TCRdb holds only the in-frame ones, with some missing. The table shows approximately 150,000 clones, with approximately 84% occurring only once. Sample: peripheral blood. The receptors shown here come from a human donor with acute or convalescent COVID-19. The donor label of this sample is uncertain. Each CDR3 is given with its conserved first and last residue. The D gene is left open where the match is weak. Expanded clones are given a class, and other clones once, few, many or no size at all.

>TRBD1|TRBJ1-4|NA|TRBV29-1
CSVQGDIVNEKLFF
TGCAGCGTTCAGGGGGACATCGTTAATGAAAAACTGTTTTTT
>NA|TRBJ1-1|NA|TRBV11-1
CASSSMGGWNTEAFF
TGTGCCAGCAGCTCAATGGGGGGTTGGAACACTGAAGCTTTCTTT
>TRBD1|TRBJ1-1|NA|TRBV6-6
CASRIGQDGNTEAFF
TGTGCCAGCAGAATAGGACAGGACGGGAACACTGAAGCTTTCTTT
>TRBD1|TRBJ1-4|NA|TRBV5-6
CASSRQGWDEKLFF
TGTGCCAGCAGTCGACAGGGATGGGATGAAAAACTGTTTTTT
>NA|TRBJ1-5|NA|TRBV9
CASSVTGSLPQHF
TGTGCCAGCAGCGTAACAGGGAGTTTGCCCCAGCATTTT
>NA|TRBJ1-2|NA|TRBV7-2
CASSLGHYGYTF
TGTGCCAGCAGCTTGGGGCATTATGGCTACACCTTC
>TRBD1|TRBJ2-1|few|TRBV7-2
CASSSSGTGHNEQFF
TGTGCCAGCAGCTCCTCCGGGACAGGGCATAATGAGCAGTTCTTC
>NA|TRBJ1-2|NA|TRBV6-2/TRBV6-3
CASSYSEEYYGYTF
TGTGCCAGCAGTTACTCGGAGGAATACTATGGCTACACCTTC
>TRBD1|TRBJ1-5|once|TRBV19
CASSIRPRGVGNQPQHF
TGTGCCAGTAGTATACGTCCCAGGGGGGTTGGCAATCAGCCCCAGCATTTT
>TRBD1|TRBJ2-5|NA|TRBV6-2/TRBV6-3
CASSDRVSETQYF
TGTGCCAGCAGTGACAGGGTCTCAGAGACCCAGTACTTC
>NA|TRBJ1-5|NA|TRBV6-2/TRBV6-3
CASSYHQEGPQHF
TGTGCCAGCAGTTACCACCAGGAGGGGCCCCAGCATTTT
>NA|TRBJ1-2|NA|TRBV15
CATSRDRGQNYGYTF
TGTGCCACCAGCAGAGATCGCGGCCAGAACTATGGCTACACCTTC
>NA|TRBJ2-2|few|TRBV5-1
CASSLGLPKNTGELFF
TGCGCCAGCAGCTTGGGACTACCTAAGAACACCGGGGAGCTGTTTTTT
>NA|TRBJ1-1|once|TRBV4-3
CASSRLPGRDEAFF
TGCGCCAGCAGCCGCCTACCCGGACGGGATGAAGCTTTCTTT
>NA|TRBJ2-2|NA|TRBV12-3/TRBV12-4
CASSLSGELFF
TGTGCCAGCTCGTTGTCCGGGGAGCTGTTTTTT
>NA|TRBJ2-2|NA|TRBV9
CASSVAGTPFGGELFF
TGTGCCAGCAGCGTAGCCGGGACTCCGTTTGGCGGGGAGCTGTTTTTT
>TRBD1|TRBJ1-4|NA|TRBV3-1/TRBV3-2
CASTAGTGDEKLFF
TGTGCCAGCACCGCCGGGACAGGGGATGAAAAACTGTTTTTT
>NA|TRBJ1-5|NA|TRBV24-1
CATSDRLSSNQPQHF
TGTGCCACCAGTGACCGTCTCAGTAGCAATCAGCCCCAGCATTTT
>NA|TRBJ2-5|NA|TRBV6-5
CASSYSYQETQYF
TGTGCCAGCAGTTACTCCTACCAAGAGACCCAGTACTTC
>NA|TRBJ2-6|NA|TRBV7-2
CASSFYSGANVLTF
TGTGCCAGCAGCTTTTACTCTGGGGCCAACGTCCTGACTTTC
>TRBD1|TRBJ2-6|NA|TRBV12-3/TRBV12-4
CASSPGTGTVLTF
TGTGCCAGCAGTCCAGGGACAGGGACCGTCCTGACTTTC
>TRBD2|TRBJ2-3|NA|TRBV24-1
CATSDQAGVYTDTQYF
TGTGCCACCAGTGACCAAGCGGGAGTGTACACAGATACGCAGTATTTT
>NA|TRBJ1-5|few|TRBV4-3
CASSQVLRNQPQHF
TGCGCCAGCAGCCAAGTCCTGCGGAATCAGCCCCAGCATTTT
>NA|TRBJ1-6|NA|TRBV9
CASSVYNNNSPLHF
TGTGCCAGCAGCGTATATAACAATAATTCACCCCTCCACTTT
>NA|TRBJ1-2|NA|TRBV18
CASSPGLAYGYTF
TGTGCCAGCTCACCGGGCCTCGCCTATGGCTACACCTTC
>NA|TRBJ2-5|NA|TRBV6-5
CASSYAPLQQETQYF
TGTGCCAGCAGTTACGCCCCACTTCAACAAGAGACCCAGTACTTC
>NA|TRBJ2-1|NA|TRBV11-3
CASSLEVKGAGNEQFF
TGTGCCAGCAGCTTAGAAGTGAAGGGCGCGGGGAATGAGCAGTTCTTC
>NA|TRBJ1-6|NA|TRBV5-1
CASSFIQGNSYNSPLHF
TGCGCCAGCAGCTTTATACAGGGTAATTCCTATAATTCACCCCTCCACTTT
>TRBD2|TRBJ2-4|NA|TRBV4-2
CASSQDPGLAAYF
TGTGCCAGCAGCCAAGATCCGGGACTAGCGGCGTACTTC
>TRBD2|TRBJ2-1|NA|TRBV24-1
CATSDFAGTSGKGRGEQFF
TGTGCCACCAGTGATTTTGCAGGGACTAGCGGGAAAGGGAGGGGTGAGCAGTTCTTC
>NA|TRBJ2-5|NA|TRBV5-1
CASSLELVQETQYF
TGCGCCAGCAGCTTGGAACTGGTCCAAGAGACCCAGTACTTC
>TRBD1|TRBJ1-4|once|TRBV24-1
CATSDGQGFGNEKLFF
TGTGCCACCAGTGACGGACAGGGGTTCGGGAATGAAAAACTGTTTTTT
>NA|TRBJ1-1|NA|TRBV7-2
CASSPPGRGVPEAFF
TGTGCCAGCAGCCCCCCGGGACGGGGGGTCCCTGAAGCTTTCTTT
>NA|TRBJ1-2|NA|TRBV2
CASTRTADGYTF
TGTGCCAGCACTCGGACAGCGGATGGCTACACCTTC
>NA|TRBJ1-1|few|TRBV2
CASREGPSTEAFF
TGTGCCAGCAGGGAGGGGCCTAGCACTGAAGCTTTCTTT
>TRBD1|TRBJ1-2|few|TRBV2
CASSQDRANGYTF
TGTGCCAGCAGTCAGGACAGGGCCAATGGCTACACCTTC
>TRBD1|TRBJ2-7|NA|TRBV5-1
CASSLETGGREQYF
TGCGCCAGCAGCTTGGAGACAGGGGGACGCGAGCAGTACTTC
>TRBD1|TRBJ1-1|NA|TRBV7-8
CASSPRTGGITEAFF
TGTGCCAGCAGCCCACGGACAGGGGGCATCACTGAAGCTTTCTTT
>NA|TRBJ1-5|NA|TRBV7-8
CASSLGQEGFQPQHF
TGTGCCAGCAGCTTAGGACAGGAAGGATTCCAGCCCCAGCATTTT
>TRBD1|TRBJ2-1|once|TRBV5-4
CASSFPTGDYNEQFF
TGTGCCAGCAGCTTTCCGACAGGGGACTACAATGAGCAGTTCTTC
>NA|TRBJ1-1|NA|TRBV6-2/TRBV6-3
CASSYNRRRGLGNTEAFF
TGTGCCAGCAGTTATAACCGACGGAGGGGCCTGGGGAACACTGAAGCTTTCTTT
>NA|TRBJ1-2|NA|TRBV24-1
CATSDRGGAGGYTF
TGTGCCACCAGTGACCGTGGAGGCGCGGGTGGCTACACCTTC
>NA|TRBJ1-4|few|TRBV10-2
CASSWGQGQNEKLFF
TGCGCCAGCTCCTGGGGGCAGGGGCAGAATGAAAAACTGTTTTTT
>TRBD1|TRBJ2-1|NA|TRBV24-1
CATSDPEEGARANEQFF
TGTGCCACCAGTGATCCAGAAGAGGGGGCTAGGGCCAATGAGCAGTTCTTC
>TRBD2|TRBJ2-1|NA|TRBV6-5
CASGSGTSGSKEQFF
TGTGCCAGCGGGTCCGGGACTAGCGGGAGTAAGGAGCAGTTCTTC
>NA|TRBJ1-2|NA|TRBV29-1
CSVGGGAGGYTF
TGCAGCGTTGGGGGAGGGGCCGGTGGCTACACCTTC
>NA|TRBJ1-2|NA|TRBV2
CASSSATLQGEYGYTF
TGTGCCAGCAGTAGCGCGACCCTCCAAGGGGAATATGGCTACACCTTC
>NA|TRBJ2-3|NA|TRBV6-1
CASSELLYSGISTDTQYF
TGTGCCAGCAGTGAACTTTTGTATAGCGGAATAAGCACAGATACGCAGTATTTT
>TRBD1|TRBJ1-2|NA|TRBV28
CATSTGGLANYGYTF
TGTGCCACCTCGACAGGGGGCCTCGCTAACTATGGCTACACCTTC
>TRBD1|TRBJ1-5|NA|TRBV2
CASSRGQGNQPQHF
TGTGCCAGCAGCCGGGGACAGGGCAATCAGCCCCAGCATTTT
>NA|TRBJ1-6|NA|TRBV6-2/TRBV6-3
CASSLDSSYNSPLHF
TGTGCCAGCAGTTTGGACAGCTCCTATAATTCACCCCTCCACTTT
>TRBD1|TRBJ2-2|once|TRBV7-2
CASLRDRPRANTGELFF
TGTGCCAGCCTCCGGGACAGACCGCGAGCGAACACCGGGGAGCTGTTTTTT
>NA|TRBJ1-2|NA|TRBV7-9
CASRQPGHEGYTF
TGTGCCAGCAGGCAACCCGGACATGAAGGCTACACCTTC
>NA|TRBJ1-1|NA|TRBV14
CASSRTTGLNTEAFF
TGTGCCAGCAGCCGGACAACAGGGTTGAACACTGAAGCTTTCTTT
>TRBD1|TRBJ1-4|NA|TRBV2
CASSEVASGGEKLFF
TGTGCCAGCAGTGAAGTTGCGTCAGGGGGCGAAAAACTGTTTTTT
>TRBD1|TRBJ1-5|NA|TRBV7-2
CASRGGQGGNQPQHF
TGTGCCAGCAGAGGGGGACAGGGGGGGAATCAGCCCCAGCATTTT
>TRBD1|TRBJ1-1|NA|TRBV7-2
CASSGQGGASEAFF
TGTGCCAGCAGCGGTCAAGGGGGCGCCTCGGAAGCTTTCTTT
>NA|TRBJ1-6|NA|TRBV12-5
CASGSNLGAGVSPLHF
TGTGCTAGTGGGTCTAATCTCGGGGCAGGGGTGTCACCCCTCCACTTT
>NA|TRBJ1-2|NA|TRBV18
CASSEYRQSYGYTF
TGTGCCAGCTCAGAATATCGACAGAGCTATGGCTACACCTTC